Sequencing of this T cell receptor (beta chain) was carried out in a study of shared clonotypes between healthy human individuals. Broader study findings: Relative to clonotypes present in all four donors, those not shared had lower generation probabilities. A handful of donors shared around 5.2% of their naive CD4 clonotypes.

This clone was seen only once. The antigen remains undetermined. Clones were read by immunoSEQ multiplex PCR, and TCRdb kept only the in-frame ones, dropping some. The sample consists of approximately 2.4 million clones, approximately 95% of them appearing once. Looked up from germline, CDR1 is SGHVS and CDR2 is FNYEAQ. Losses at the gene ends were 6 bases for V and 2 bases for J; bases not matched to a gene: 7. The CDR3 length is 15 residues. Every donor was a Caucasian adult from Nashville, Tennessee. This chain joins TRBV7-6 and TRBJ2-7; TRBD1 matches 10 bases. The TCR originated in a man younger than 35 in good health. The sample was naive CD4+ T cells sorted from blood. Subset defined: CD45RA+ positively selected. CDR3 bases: TGTGCCAGCAGTCCGGGACAGGGGATCACCTACGAGCAGTACTTC. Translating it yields CASSPGQGITYEQYF.